This TCR beta chain was profiled in a study of blood T cell repertoires in COVID-19. Overall study: Donors in the United States, Italy and Spain gave samples during acute or convalescent COVID-19. T cells, B-cell-depleted T cells, or PBMCs provided the cDNA or gDNA that served as material.

In the authors' methods: Reference gene primer amplification gave nucleated cell count estimates. Here immunoSEQ multiplex PCR was the method, and the copy in TCRdb shows in-frame clones only, minus some. The V and J calls and the clone size are those of that table, but D and trimming were determined from the DNA. The sample contains tens of thousands of clones, less than 95% of which appear only once. The CDR3 is made up of 13 amino acids. The germline V gene has CDR1 KGHDR and CDR2 SFDVKD. The V segment lost 10 bases and the J segment 4 bases; nucleotides outside the gene matches: 6. The chain links TRBV24-1 to TRBJ2-5, with TRBD1 identical over 9 bases. The clonotype was recovered from a human donor with active COVID-19. The donor label of this sample is uncertain. The sample was peripheral blood. The CDR3 here is CATSTGGAETQYF. The CDR3 DNA reads as TGTGCCACAAGTACAGGGGGCGCAGAGACCCAGTACTTC.